This T cell receptor beta chain was sequenced in a study of blood T cells in healthy people across ages. Primers used in a second PCR of about 7 to 11 cycles were a sample-barcoded 5' primer and a J-beta primer mix. TCRdb used MiXCR to reprocess the 5' RACE reads, holding one entry per CDR3 protein. The table has about 940,000 distinct CDR3 sequences, around 48% seen once. Germline assignment: CDR1 MNHNS and CDR2 SASEGT. V was pared by 7 bases and J by 5 bases, with 11 bases between. The CDR3 has 12 amino acids. The chain has TRBV6-1 and TRBJ1-2; D unclear. The specimen was blood. The source of this sequence is a man aged 25-45 years in good health. The chain's CDR3 is CASKKEDYGYTF. In DNA, the CDR3 is TGTGCCAGCAAAAAAGAAGATTATGGCTACACCTTC.